This T cell receptor beta chain was captured by sequencing in a study of blood T cell repertoires in COVID-19 (dated by TCRdb to the early 2020s). About the investigation overall: Samples from collaborators originated in the United States, Italy and Spain and spanned both the acute and convalescent phases of COVID-19. The prospective study material was composed of cDNA or gDNA derived from T cells, B-cell-depleted T cells, or PBMCs. Deeply sampled blood TCRbeta repertoires from subjects exposed to, actively infected with, or recovered from COVID-19 were included in the dataset. The samples were drawn from the first 160 participants of the ongoing ImmuneRACE study and from 950 to 1,500 subjects provided by 6 global collaborators. A freely available public database, intended as a resource for researchers studying the immune response to SARS-CoV-2, is where the repertoires were released. Nearly every sample came with metadata listing a de-identified subject ID, COVID-19 status, age in years and sex. Where HLA class I and class II types were available, the types were taken from metadata supplied by the sample provider, not from assay-based typing. Summary of the overall study and its limitations: The amount of clinical and demographic metadata varied by source and participant and was provided uncurated.

As for this clone: The clone's antigen remains unknown. No quality values exist for individual bases; no much larger clone is one base distant.

In Seattle, one collaborating source enrolled patients while the infection was active and tracked those patients longitudinally over the course of disease. Each collaborating institution followed its own protocols to collect whole blood in K2EDTA tubes. For TCRbeta analysis, collaborators shipped samples as frozen whole blood, isolated PBMCs, or DNA extracted from either of those sample types. Trimming accounts for 4 bases at V and 7 bases at J, while the number of junction bases matched to no gene is 10. The CDR3 runs 16 residues from the cysteine to the phenylalanine. Just CDR3 DNA is preserved here, 48 bases in frame from base 1. CDR1 and CDR2 (SGHNT, YYREEE) derive from the germline V gene (reference sequence). TCRbeta CDR3 regions were amplified from genomic DNA using the immunoSEQ Assay, a bias-controlled multiplex PCR. Concerning the study's data processing: The number of nucleated cells in each sample was estimated by amplification of reference gene primers within the assay. To quantify the absolute abundance of each unique TCRbeta CDR3 rearrangement, sequence reads were collapsed and filtered. Productive Simpson clonality was computed per sample as the square root of Simpson's diversity index over productive rearrangements. Drawn from immuneACCESS, this table holds only the in-frame rearrangements with V and J called that TCRdb kept. Clones are partly lost; checked studies trace under half to an unresolved V gene and leave the rest unexplained. That table gives V, J and clone size, and the DNA gave D and trimming. Recorded for this sample are approximately 290,000 clones; about 85% of them occurred a single time. The top ten clones comprise 0.7% to 0.9% of the sample.

Sequenced sample: peripheral blood. Recombination connected TRBV5-4 to TRBJ2-1; 11 bases in the middle match TRBD2. The origin of this receptor is a human donor with COVID-19, enrolled during active disease. The donor label of this sample is uncertain. This receptor has the CDR3 CASSAGLAEGENEQFF. The sequence in DNA is TGTGCCAGCAGCGCGGGACTAGCGGAGGGGGAAAATGAGCAGTTCTTC.